One TCR beta chain is described in this entry. The data are from a study of PD-1 blockade in mismatch repair-deficient tumors. This table comes from immunoSEQ multiplex PCR, and its TCRdb copy is limited to in-frame clones, with some not included. Of fewer than 20,000 clones in the sample, 65% to 85% were seen once. Trimming shortened V by 0 bases and J by 9 bases, and 10 bases separated the two germline ends. Germline V gives CDR1 SGHRS, CDR2 YFSETQ. The CDR3 consists of 13 residues. This sample comprised PBMCs, obtained 4 weeks after starting pembrolizumab. The receptor was isolated from an adult with mismatch repair-deficient cancer. This sequence joins TRBV5-1 and TRBJ2-1; tentatively, D is TRBD2 (7 bases). Written as DNA, the CDR3 is TGCGCCAGCAGCTTGGCGGGGGGCACTGAGCAGTTCTTC. It is translated as CASSLAGGTEQFF.